The rows below give T cell receptor beta chains drawn from one sample of a study of blood T cell repertoires in COVID-19. Profiled with immunoSEQ multiplex PCR; TCRdb holds only in-frame clones, not every one. The profile shows tens of thousands of clones, about 91% of them singletons. Sequenced: peripheral blood. All receptors come from a human donor with active COVID-19. The donor label of this sample is uncertain. The CDR3 runs from the conserved cysteine through the conserved F or W. Each record gives: V gene, D gene, J gene, clone size, CDR3 DNA, CDR3 protein. A D gene is named only where the DNA matches it firmly. Not all rows give a size; the values are once, few, many and, for expanded clones, a class.

V gene: TRBV27; D gene: .; J gene: TRBJ2-2; clone size: few; CDR3 DNA: TGTGCCAGCAGTTACCGGGACACCAACACCGGGGAGCTGTTTTTT; CDR3 protein: CASSYRDTNTGELFF
V gene: TRBV7-9; D gene: TRBD1; J gene: TRBJ2-7; clone size: .; CDR3 DNA: TGTGCCAGCAGCCCTGTAGCTGGAACCGGGACAGGGATAGGGGACGAGCAGTACTTC; CDR3 protein: CASSPVAGTGTGIGDEQYF
V gene: TRBV19; D gene: .; J gene: TRBJ2-4; clone size: .; CDR3 DNA: TGTGCCAGTAGTCAGGGTGAAGGGCTTCTTCAGTACTTC; CDR3 protein: CASSQGEGLLQYF
V gene: TRBV6-5; D gene: .; J gene: TRBJ1-2; clone size: .; CDR3 DNA: TGTGCCAGCAGGGCAGGGGCCCTCCTTCTCTATGGCTACACCTTC; CDR3 protein: CASRAGALLLYGYTF
V gene: TRBV18; D gene: .; J gene: TRBJ1-1; clone size: .; CDR3 DNA: TGTGCCAGCTCACCACCGGGTGGCAGGTCGAACACTGAAGCTTTCTTT; CDR3 protein: CASSPPGGRSNTEAFF
V gene: TRBV2; D gene: TRBD1; J gene: TRBJ2-1; clone size: .; CDR3 DNA: TGTGCCAGCACCTGGGGACAGGGGGGGTACAATGAGCAGTTCTTC; CDR3 protein: CASTWGQGGYNEQFF
V gene: TRBV5-1; D gene: TRBD1; J gene: TRBJ1-3; clone size: .; CDR3 DNA: TGCGCCAGCAGCTCCGACCGGGACAGGATTTTTGGGGACACCATATATTTT; CDR3 protein: CASSSDRDRIFGDTIYF
V gene: TRBV6-6; D gene: .; J gene: TRBJ1-1; clone size: .; CDR3 DNA: TGTGCCAGCAGTTACGAAGCGGGGGCAGTTACTGAAGCTTTCTTT; CDR3 protein: CASSYEAGAVTEAFF
V gene: TRBV7-2; D gene: TRBD1; J gene: TRBJ1-3; clone size: .; CDR3 DNA: TGTGCCAGCAGCTTAGGGGGACAGATGGCAGGAAACACCATATATTTT; CDR3 protein: CASSLGGQMAGNTIYF
V gene: TRBV15; D gene: TRBD1; J gene: TRBJ2-7; clone size: once; CDR3 DNA: TGTGCCACCAGCAGGAAACCGGGACAGATCTACGAGCAGTACTTC; CDR3 protein: CATSRKPGQIYEQYF
V gene: TRBV4-3; D gene: TRBD1; J gene: TRBJ2-7; clone size: .; CDR3 DNA: TGCGCCAGCAGCCAAGTTCCGGGACAGTCCTACGAGCAGTACTTC; CDR3 protein: CASSQVPGQSYEQYF
V gene: TRBV7-3; D gene: .; J gene: TRBJ2-3; clone size: .; CDR3 DNA: TGTGCCAGCAGCTTACGGGGTAGGGTTGCAGATACGCAGTATTTT; CDR3 protein: CASSLRGRVADTQYF
V gene: TRBV3-1/TRBV3-2; D gene: TRBD1; J gene: TRBJ1-4; clone size: .; CDR3 DNA: TGTGCCAGCAGCCAAGTCCTAGGGGGGACAGGGCAAGAAAAACTGTTTTTT; CDR3 protein: CASSQVLGGTGQEKLFF
V gene: TRBV2; D gene: TRBD1; J gene: TRBJ2-7; clone size: .; CDR3 DNA: TGTGCCAGCAGTGAAGCCGGGGGACAGGGGGCCATCTACGAGCAGTACTTC; CDR3 protein: CASSEAGGQGAIYEQYF
V gene: TRBV6-6; D gene: .; J gene: TRBJ1-3; clone size: .; CDR3 DNA: TGTGCCAGCAGACTCTCTTCGGACAGCTCTGGAAACACCATATATTTT; CDR3 protein: CASRLSSDSSGNTIYF
V gene: TRBV7-9; D gene: TRBD1; J gene: TRBJ2-1; clone size: few; CDR3 DNA: TGTGCCAGCAGCAGAGACAGGGGACGCACCTACAATGAGCAGTTCTTC; CDR3 protein: CASSRDRGRTYNEQFF
V gene: TRBV7-9; D gene: .; J gene: TRBJ2-7; clone size: .; CDR3 DNA: TGTGCCAGCAGCTCGTCTACTGAGTACGAGCAGTACTTC; CDR3 protein: CASSSSTEYEQYF
V gene: TRBV28; D gene: .; J gene: TRBJ1-1; clone size: .; CDR3 DNA: TGTGCCAGCCATGGAGTTAGGACTGAAGCTTTCTTT; CDR3 protein: CASHGVRTEAFF
V gene: TRBV5-4; D gene: TRBD2; J gene: TRBJ2-5; clone size: .; CDR3 DNA: TGTGCCAGCAGCATAGCGGGTGCCCAGGAGACCCAGTACTTC; CDR3 protein: CASSIAGAQETQYF
V gene: TRBV10-3; D gene: TRBD1; J gene: TRBJ2-3; clone size: few; CDR3 DNA: TGTGCCATCATGGAGACAGGGCCCGATACGCAGTATTTT; CDR3 protein: CAIMETGPDTQYF
V gene: TRBV6-2/TRBV6-3; D gene: TRBD2; J gene: TRBJ2-1; clone size: .; CDR3 DNA: TGTGCCAGCAGCCCTATAGGAGCGGGGGGGCTAGACAATGAGCAGTTCTTC; CDR3 protein: CASSPIGAGGLDNEQFF
V gene: TRBV6-5; D gene: TRBD2; J gene: TRBJ2-3; clone size: .; CDR3 DNA: TGTGCCAGCAGCTTTAGCGGGGCCCGGGGAGATACGCAGTATTTT; CDR3 protein: CASSFSGARGDTQYF
V gene: TRBV5-1; D gene: TRBD1; J gene: TRBJ2-3; clone size: .; CDR3 DNA: TGCGCCAGCAGCTCCGACAGGGGCTCAGATACGCAGTATTTT; CDR3 protein: CASSSDRGSDTQYF
V gene: TRBV6-4; D gene: .; J gene: TRBJ2-7; clone size: .; CDR3 DNA: TGTGCCGGAATCTCGGACAGCGAGCAGTACTTC; CDR3 protein: CAGISDSEQYF
V gene: TRBV2; D gene: .; J gene: TRBJ1-2; clone size: .; CDR3 DNA: TGTGCCAGCAGTGAGGTTAGCTATGGCTACACCTTC; CDR3 protein: CASSEVSYGYTF
V gene: TRBV19; D gene: .; J gene: TRBJ2-1; clone size: .; CDR3 DNA: TGTGCCAGTAGTCACACAGGGACTGAGCAGTTCTTC; CDR3 protein: CASSHTGTEQFF
V gene: TRBV13; D gene: .; J gene: TRBJ2-2; clone size: .; CDR3 DNA: TGTGCCAGCAGCTTCCGGGTAGAGGGGGCGAACACCGGGGAGCTGTTTTTT; CDR3 protein: CASSFRVEGANTGELFF